This T cell receptor (beta chain) stems from a study of cytomegalovirus exposure and HLA in healthy donors. Across the whole study: The 130 or so validation repertoires used a platform that matched the one used for the 600 to 750 first-cohort repertoires, as a later analysis reported. General observations from the study: The investigators catalogued 160 or so TCR beta chains as cytomegalovirus-associated. Subsequent analysis revealed that first-cohort TCR clusters tended to co-occur in the roughly 120 validation repertoires.

Comments on this clone: Its antigen is not known.

Germline V lookup: CDR1 LNHDA, CDR2 SQIVND (reference sequence). Trimming at V came to 6 bases and at J to 8 bases, leaving 6 bases not matched to a gene. This CDR3 has 14 amino acids. Clones were sequenced by immunoSEQ multiplex PCR, and TCRdb holds only the in-frame ones, with some missing. Of about 150,000 clones in the sample, about 86% are singletons; the top ten hold about 2.2%. This clonotype originated in a human donor in good health. The sample was PBMCs. This chain uses TRBV19 with TRBJ2-1; 11 bases agree with TRBD2. Here the CDR3 reads CASRTSGSGYEQFF. DNA for the CDR3: TGTGCCAGTAGAACTAGCGGGAGTGGGTATGAGCAGTTCTTC. Looking up the rest from reference TRBV19 and TRBJ2-1 gives the full variable domain: DGGITQSPKYLFRKEGQNVTLSCEQNLNHDAMYWYRQDPGQGLRLIYYSQIVNDFQKGDIAEGYSVSREKKESFPLTVTSAQKNPTAFYLCASRTSGSGYEQFFGPGTRLTVL.